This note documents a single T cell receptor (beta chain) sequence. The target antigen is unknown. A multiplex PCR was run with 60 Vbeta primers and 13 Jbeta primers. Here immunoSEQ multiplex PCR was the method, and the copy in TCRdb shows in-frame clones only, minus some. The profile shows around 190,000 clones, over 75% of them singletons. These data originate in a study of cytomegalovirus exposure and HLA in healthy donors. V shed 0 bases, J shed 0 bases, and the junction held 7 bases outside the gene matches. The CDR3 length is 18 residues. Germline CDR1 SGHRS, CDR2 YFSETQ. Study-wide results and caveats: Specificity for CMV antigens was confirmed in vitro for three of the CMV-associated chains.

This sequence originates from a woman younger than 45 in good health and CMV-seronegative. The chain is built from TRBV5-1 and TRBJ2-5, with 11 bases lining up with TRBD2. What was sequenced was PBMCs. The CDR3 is CASSLEGLAGGYQETQYF. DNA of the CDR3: TGCGCCAGCAGCTTGGAGGGTCTAGCGGGAGGTTACCAAGAGACCCAGTACTTC.